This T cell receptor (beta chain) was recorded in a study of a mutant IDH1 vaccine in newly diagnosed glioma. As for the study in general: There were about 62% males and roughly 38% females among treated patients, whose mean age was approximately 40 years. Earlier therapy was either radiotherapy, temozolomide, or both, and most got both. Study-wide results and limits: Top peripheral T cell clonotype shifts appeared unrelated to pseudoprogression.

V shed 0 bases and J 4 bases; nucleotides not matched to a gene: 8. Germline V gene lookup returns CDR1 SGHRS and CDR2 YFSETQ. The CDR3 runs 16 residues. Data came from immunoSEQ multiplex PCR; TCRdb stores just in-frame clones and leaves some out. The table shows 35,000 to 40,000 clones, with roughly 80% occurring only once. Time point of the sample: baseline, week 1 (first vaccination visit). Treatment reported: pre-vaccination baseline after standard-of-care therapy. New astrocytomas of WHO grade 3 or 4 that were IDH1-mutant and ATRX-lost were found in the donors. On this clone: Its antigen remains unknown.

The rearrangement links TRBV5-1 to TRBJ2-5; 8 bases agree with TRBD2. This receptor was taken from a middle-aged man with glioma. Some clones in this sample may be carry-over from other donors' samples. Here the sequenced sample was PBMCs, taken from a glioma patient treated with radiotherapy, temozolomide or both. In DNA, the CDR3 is TGCGCCAGCAGCTTGGGGACTAGCCCAGAAGGAGAGACCCAGTACTTC. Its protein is CASSLGTSPEGETQYF.